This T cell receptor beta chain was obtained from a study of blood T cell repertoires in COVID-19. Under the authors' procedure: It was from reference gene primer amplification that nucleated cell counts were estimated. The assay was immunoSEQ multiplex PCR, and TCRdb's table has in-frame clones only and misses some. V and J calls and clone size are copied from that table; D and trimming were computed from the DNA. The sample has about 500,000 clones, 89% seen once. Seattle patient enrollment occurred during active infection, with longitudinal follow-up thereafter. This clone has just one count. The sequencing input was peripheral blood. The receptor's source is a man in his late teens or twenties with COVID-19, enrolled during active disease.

The CDR3 DNA reads as TGTGCCAGCAGCGCAGAGGAACAGGCCTACAATGAGCAGTTCTTC. It translates to CASSAEEQAYNEQFF. V and J are TRBV9 and TRBJ2-1; TRBD1 might be the D (5 bases). The length of the CDR3 is 15 residues. Trimming pared 3 bases from V and 2 bases from J, leaving 12 bases between. Germline CDR1 is SGDLS and CDR2 is YYNGEE. Looking up the rest from reference TRBV9 and TRBJ2-1 gives the full variable domain: DSGVTQTPKHLITATGQRVTLRCSPRSGDLSVYWYQQSLDQGLQFLIQYYNGEERAKGNILERFSAQQFPDLHSELNLSSLELGDSALYFCASSAEEQAYNEQFFGPGTRLTVL.